The rows below give T cell receptor beta chains drawn from one sample of a study of blood T cells in healthy people across ages. Each CDR3 protein gets one entry after TCRdb re-called the 5' RACE reads with MiXCR. Of under 1,000,000 distinct CDR3 sequences listed, 30% to 45% were seen once; the top ten hold 10% to 15%. The source material was blood. All receptors derive from a man between 18 and 35 years old in good health. CDR3s include the opening cysteine and the closing phenylalanine or tryptophan. D genes are given only for firm matches. Clone size appears in some rows only: once, few, many, or a class for an expanded clone.

>TRBD1|NA|TRBJ2-6|TRBV7-2
CASSGTGDFSGANVLTF
TGTGCCAGTTCCGGGACAGGCGATTTCTCTGGGGCCAACGTCCTGACTTTC
>TRBD2|NA|TRBJ2-3|TRBV12-3/TRBV12-4
CASSPWTSGRADTEYF
TGTGCCAGCAGTCCCTGGACTAGCGGGAGAGCAGATACGGAGTATTTT
>TRBD1|NA|TRBJ2-2|TRBV4-3
CASSQEWTGDFKAGELFF
TGCGCCAGCAGCCAAGAGTGGACAGGGGATTTCAAGGCTGGGGAGCTGTTTTTT
>TRBD2|few|TRBJ2-5|TRBV3-1
CASLIAGSETQYF
TGTGCCAGCCTGATAGCGGGATCGGAGACCCAGTACTTC
>TRBD1|few|TRBJ1-5|TRBV20-1
CSAIGTVNQPQHF
TGCAGTGCTATCGGGACAGTCAATCAGCCCCAGCATTTT
>TRBD1|few|TRBJ1-2|TRBV2
CASSETHRGAFGYTF
TGTGCCAGCAGTGAAACCCACAGGGGGGCATTTGGCTACACCTTC
>NA|NA|TRBJ2-1|TRBV5-5
CASSSATGFSSYEQFF
TGTGCCAGCAGCTCCGCGACAGGCTTTAGCTCCTACGAGCAGTTCTTC
>TRBD2|NA|TRBJ2-3|TRBV20-1
CSARGRAGGTDTQYF
TGCAGTGCTAGAGGACGAGCGGGGGGCACAGATACGCAGTATTTT
>TRBD2|NA|TRBJ2-1|TRBV4-2
CASSQGGREGIDEQFF
TGTGCCAGCAGCCAAGGAGGCCGGGAGGGCATAGATGAGCAGTTCTTC
>NA|NA|TRBJ1-5|TRBV3-1
CASSQVGSQPQHF
TGTGCCAGCAGCCAAGTGGGAAGCCAGCCCCAGCATTTT
>NA|NA|TRBJ2-5|TRBV7-2
CASSFPVAPETQYF
TGTGCCAGCAGCTTCCCCGTAGCCCCAGAGACCCAGTACTTC
>NA|NA|TRBJ2-7|TRBV20-1
CSARPLNSYNEQYF
TGCAGTGCCCGCCCTCTAAACTCCTACAATGAGCAGTACTTC
>TRBD1|NA|TRBJ2-1|TRBV3-1
CASSSPGQSYNEQFF
TGTGCCAGCAGCTCGCCGGGACAGAGTTACAATGAGCAGTTCTTC
>TRBD1|NA|TRBJ1-2|TRBV9
CASSVATGQGALDYGYTF
TGTGCCAGCAGCGTAGCTACGGGACAGGGGGCGCTGGACTATGGCTACACCTTC
>NA|NA|TRBJ1-1|TRBV6-2/TRBV6-3
CASIYMNTEAFF
TGTGCCAGCATTTACATGAACACTGAAGCTTTCTTT
>NA|few|TRBJ1-1|TRBV29-1
CSVEGSLNTEAFF
TGCAGCGTTGAAGGCAGCCTGAACACTGAAGCTTTCTTT
>NA|few|TRBJ2-7|TRBV7-2
CASSSLMWGEANYEQYF
TGTGCCAGCAGCTCATTAATGTGGGGGGAGGCAAACTACGAGCAGTACTTC
>NA|NA|TRBJ2-3|TRBV4-3
CASSTGHGRDTDTQYF
TGCGCCAGCAGCACAGGCCACGGCAGGGACACAGATACGCAGTATTTT
>NA|many|TRBJ1-1|TRBV7-2
CASSLPGVTEAFF
TGTGCCAGCAGCTTACCAGGGGTTACTGAAGCTTTCTTT
>NA|NA|TRBJ2-4|TRBV4-3
CASGRDRGTAEYF
TGCGCCAGCGGAAGGGACCGGGGGACAGCCGAGTACTTC
>NA|few|TRBJ1-5|TRBV12-3/TRBV12-4
CASSTSTAYSNQPQHF
TGTGCCAGCAGTACCTCGACCGCTTATAGCAATCAGCCCCAGCATTTT
>TRBD2|few|TRBJ2-3|TRBV5-6
CASSSRLAGEYPLSTDTQYF
TGTGCCAGCAGCTCGCGACTAGCGGGGGAGTATCCTTTAAGCACAGATACGCAGTATTTT
>NA|NA|TRBJ2-1|TRBV14
CASSQDSPGPWTASSYNEQFF
TGTGCCAGCAGCCAAGATTCTCCCGGACCGTGGACAGCGAGCTCCTACAATGAGCAGTTCTTC
>NA|few|TRBJ2-4|TRBV6-5
CASSYSYGPKNIQYF
TGTGCCAGCAGTTACTCGTATGGGCCTAAAAACATTCAGTACTTC
>TRBD2|NA|TRBJ2-5|TRBV25-1
CASSDPGGGRYQETQYF
TGTGCCAGCAGTGACCCGGGCGGGGGGCGGTACCAAGAGACCCAGTACTTC
>NA|NA|TRBJ1-1|TRBV5-1
CASSLTTRLNTEAFF
TGCGCCAGCAGCTTGACTACCCGGTTAAACACTGAAGCTTTCTTT
>NA|NA|TRBJ2-1|TRBV4-3
CASSQDSGAGCNEQFF
TGCGCCAGCAGCCAAGATTCGGGGGCGGGCTGCAATGAGCAGTTCTTC
>NA|NA|TRBJ2-6|TRBV11-2
CASSFGTGTNVLTF
TGTGCCAGCAGCTTTGGAACTGGGACCAACGTCCTGACTTTC
>NA|NA|TRBJ2-1|TRBV30
CAWSVRLNEQFF
TGTGCCTGGAGTGTACGCCTCAATGAGCAGTTCTTC
>NA|NA|TRBJ2-1|TRBV4-2
CASSQDDSEQFF
TGTGCCAGCAGCCAAGATGACTCCGAGCAGTTCTTC
>TRBD1|NA|TRBJ2-5|TRBV11-3
CARSHGTEKQETQYF
TGTGCCCGCAGCCATGGGACAGAGAAACAAGAGACCCAGTACTTC
>NA|few|TRBJ2-5|TRBV2
CASSDRGGNQETQYF
TGTGCCAGCAGTGACAGGGGCGGCAATCAAGAGACCCAGTACTTC
>TRBD1|NA|TRBJ1-5|TRBV20-1
CSAGRDRAEQPQHF
TGCAGTGCTGGCCGGGACAGGGCGGAACAGCCCCAGCATTTT
>NA|NA|TRBJ1-6|TRBV7-2
CASSLAARGNNSPLHF
TGTGCCAGCAGCTTAGCGGCCCGAGGGAATAATTCACCCCTCCACTTT
>TRBD2|few|TRBJ2-3|TRBV7-2
CASSWSGGVIDTQYF
TGTGCCAGCAGCTGGAGCGGGGGGGTTATAGATACGCAGTATTTT